This TCR beta chain is drawn from a study of shared clonotypes between healthy human individuals. In the case of this clone: One end of the junction fails to match germline, which may point to a read error.

This CDR3 has 14 amino acids. Germline V gene data show CDR1 as SEHNR and CDR2 as FQNEAQ (reference sequence). The assay was immunoSEQ multiplex PCR, and TCRdb's table has in-frame clones only and misses some. The sample has fewer than 2.5 million clones, over 85% seen once. The clonotype was recovered from a man younger than 30 in good health. Some clones in this sample may be carry-over from other donors' samples. The sequenced sample consisted of naive CD4+ T cells from PBMCs. The subset here: CD45RA+ positively selected. This chain connects TRBV7-9 to TRBJ2-7, with a possible D match to TRBD1 (6 bases). The CDR3 DNA reads TGTGCCAGCAGCTTAGAGGACAGTAGCTACGTGCAGTACTTC. This gives the protein CASSLEDSSYVQYF.